This TCR beta chain was found in a study of CD8 T cells in ankylosing spondylitis. The study's findings and limits: There was a TCR beta motif, made of several highly homologous variants, that appeared characteristic of ankylosing spondylitis blood. There was reportedly significant enrichment of clones that were disease-linked in matched ankylosing spondylitis synovial fluid.

Making use of molecular barcodes, quantitative 5'-RACE generated TCR beta libraries. Using its own MiXCR run on the 5' RACE reads, TCRdb lists one record per CDR3 protein. Among hundreds of thousands of distinct CDR3 sequences listed, roughly 22% were seen once. This CDR3 region has 19 residues. V was clipped by 1 base and J by 0 bases; unmatched bases: 12. The germline CDR1 and CDR2 sequences are SGHVS and FNYEAQ. This clonotype was seen more than once but under ten times. As yet, its antigen is unknown. This TCR derives from a male donor with ankylosing spondylitis or in good health (not recorded which). V usage is TRBV7-6 and J usage is TRBJ2-7; 10 positions agree with TRBD2. The material sequenced was blood, either unsorted or a sorted T cell fraction (not recorded which). Here the CDR3 reads CASSLGPASGGRSSYEQYF. CDR3 sequence (DNA): TGTGCCAGCAGCTTAGGGCCGGCTAGCGGGGGACGGAGCTCCTACGAGCAGTACTTC.